This TCR beta chain was found in a study of blood T cell repertoires in COVID-19. Clones were read by immunoSEQ multiplex PCR, and TCRdb kept only the in-frame ones, dropping some. The sample includes roughly 100,000 clones, around 90% seen only once; the top ten take more than 1.5%. CDR1 is SGHDT, CDR2 YYEEEE, per germline. The CDR3 covers 17 residues. V was cut by 5 bases and J by 0 bases, with 15 bases left in between. The receptor was derived from a human donor with active COVID-19. The donor label of this sample is uncertain. Sequenced material: peripheral blood. The chain couples TRBV5-6 to TRBJ2-6; the D gene is possibly TRBD2 (6 bases). CDR3 DNA: TGTGCCAGCAGGATACTGGGACTGGACTCTGGGGCCAACGTCCTGACTTTC. Translating it yields CASRILGLDSGANVLTF.